This TCR beta chain was profiled in a study of Graves' ophthalmopathy and Graves' hyperthyroidism. This clonotype was found many times. The TCR beta CDR3 regions underwent amplification from RNA transcripts. HTBI primers primed a first-round RT-PCR, and a second-round multiplex PCR followed. TCRdb fed the multiplex PCR reads into MiXCR, producing one record per CDR3 protein. The data contain some 1.1 million distinct CDR3 sequences, less than 45% of them seen just once; the ten biggest clones take up roughly 11%. This CDR3 has 16 amino acids. Trimming cost V 3 bases and J 6 bases; bases outside gene matches: 11. Germline V gives CDR1 ENHRY, CDR2 SYGVKD.

The source material was peripheral blood or thyroid tissue (not recorded which). The clonotype originates from an adult man with Graves' hyperthyroidism. The chain employs TRBV10-3 and TRBJ1-5; 7 nucleotides align to TRBD1. The CDR3 nucleotides read TGTGCCATCAGTGACCCGACAGGGAGTGTCACTCAGCCCCAGCATTTT. Its translation: CAISDPTGSVTQPQHF.